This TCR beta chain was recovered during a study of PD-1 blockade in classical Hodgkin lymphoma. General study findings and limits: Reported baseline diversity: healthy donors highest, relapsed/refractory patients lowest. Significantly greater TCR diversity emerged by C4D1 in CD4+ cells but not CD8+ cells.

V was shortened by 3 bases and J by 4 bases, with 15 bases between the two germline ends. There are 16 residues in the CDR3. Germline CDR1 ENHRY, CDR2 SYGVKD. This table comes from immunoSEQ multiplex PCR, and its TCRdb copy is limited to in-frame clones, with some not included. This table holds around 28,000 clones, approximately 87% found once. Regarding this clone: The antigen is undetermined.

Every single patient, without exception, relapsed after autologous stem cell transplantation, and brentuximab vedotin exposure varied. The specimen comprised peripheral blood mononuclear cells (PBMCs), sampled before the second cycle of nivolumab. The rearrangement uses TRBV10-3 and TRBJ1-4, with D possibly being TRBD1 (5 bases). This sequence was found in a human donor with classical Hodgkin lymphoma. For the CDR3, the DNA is TGTGCCATCAGTGACCCGGGGGATAGGGTTAATGAAAAACTGTTTTTT. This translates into CAISDPGDRVNEKLFF.